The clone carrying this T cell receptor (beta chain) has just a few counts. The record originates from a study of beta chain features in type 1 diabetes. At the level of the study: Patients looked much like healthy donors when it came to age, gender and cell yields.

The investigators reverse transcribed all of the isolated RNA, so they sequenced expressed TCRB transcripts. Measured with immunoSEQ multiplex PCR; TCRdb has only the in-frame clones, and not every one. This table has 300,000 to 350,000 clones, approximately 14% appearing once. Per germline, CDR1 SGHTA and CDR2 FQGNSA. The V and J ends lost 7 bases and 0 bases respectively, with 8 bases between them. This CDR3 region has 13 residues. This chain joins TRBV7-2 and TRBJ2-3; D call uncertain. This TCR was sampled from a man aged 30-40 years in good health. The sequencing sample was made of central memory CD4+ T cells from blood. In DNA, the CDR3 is TGTGCCAGCAACTTCCCGAGCACAGATACGCAGTATTTT. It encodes CASNFPSTDTQYF.